This TCR beta chain was identified during a study of shared clonotypes between healthy human individuals. Caucasian adults residing in Nashville, Tennessee made up all the donors. Of note for this clone: Other DNA sequences in the sample encode the same CDR3.

Method: immunoSEQ multiplex PCR; TCRdb's copy keeps in-frame clones and lacks some. The data show 2 million to 2.5 million clones, more than 90% seen once. Trimming removed 4 bases from V and 2 bases from J; junction bases left unmatched: 3. The CDR3 covers 14 residues. Looked up from germline, CDR1 is SGHRS and CDR2 is YFSETQ. The sequence was collected from a man between 18 and 29 years old in good health. The chain is built from TRBV5-1 and TRBJ2-7; 10 bases match TRBD1. Sequenced input: naive CD4+ T cells sorted from blood. The subset is: CD45RA+ positively selected. The CDR3 sequence: CASSRDRGAYEQYF. CDR3 bases: TGCGCCAGCAGCAGGGACAGGGGAGCCTACGAGCAGTACTTC.